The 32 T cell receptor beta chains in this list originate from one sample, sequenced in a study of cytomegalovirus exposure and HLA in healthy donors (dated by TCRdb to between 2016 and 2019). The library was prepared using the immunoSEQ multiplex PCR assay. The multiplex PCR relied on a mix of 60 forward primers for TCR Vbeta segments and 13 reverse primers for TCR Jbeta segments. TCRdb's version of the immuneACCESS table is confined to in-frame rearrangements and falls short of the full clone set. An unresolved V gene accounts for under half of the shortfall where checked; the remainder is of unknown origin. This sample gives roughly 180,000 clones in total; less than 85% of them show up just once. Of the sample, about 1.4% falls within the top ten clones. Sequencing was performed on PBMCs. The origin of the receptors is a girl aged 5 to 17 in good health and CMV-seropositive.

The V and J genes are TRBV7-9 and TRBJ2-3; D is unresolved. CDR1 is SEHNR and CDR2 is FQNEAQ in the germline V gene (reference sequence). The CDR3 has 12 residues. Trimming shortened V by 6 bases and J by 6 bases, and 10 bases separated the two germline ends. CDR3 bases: TGTGCCAGCAGAGATGCAGTCGATACGCAGTATTTT. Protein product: CASRDAVDTQYF.

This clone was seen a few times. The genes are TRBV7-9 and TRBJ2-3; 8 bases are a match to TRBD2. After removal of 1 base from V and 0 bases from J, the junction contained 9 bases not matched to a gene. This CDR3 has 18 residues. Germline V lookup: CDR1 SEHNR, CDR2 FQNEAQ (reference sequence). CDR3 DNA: TGTGCCAGCAGCTTAGTCCAGCGGCGCGGGGGGAGCACAGATACGCAGTATTTT. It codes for CASSLVQRRGGSTDTQYF.

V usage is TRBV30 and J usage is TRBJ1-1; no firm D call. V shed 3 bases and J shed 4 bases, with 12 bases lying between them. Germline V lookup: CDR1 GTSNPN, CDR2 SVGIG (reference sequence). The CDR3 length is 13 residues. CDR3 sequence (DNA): TGTGCCTGGAGGGAGGTATGGGGCACTGAAGCTTTCTTT. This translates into CAWREVWGTEAFF.

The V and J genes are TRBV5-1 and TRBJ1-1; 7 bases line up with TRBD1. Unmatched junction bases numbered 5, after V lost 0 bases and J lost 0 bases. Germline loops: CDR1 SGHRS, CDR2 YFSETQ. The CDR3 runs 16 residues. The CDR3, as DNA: TGCGCCAGCAGCTTGGATGGGACAGCCTTGAACACTGAAGCTTTCTTT. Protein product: CASSLDGTALNTEAFF.

This chain's CDR3 is CASSFVSYTGELFF. Written as DNA, the CDR3 is TGCGCCAGCAGCTTTGTTAGTTACACCGGGGAGCTGTTTTTT. The chain uses TRBV5-1 and TRBJ2-2; D is unclear. The CDR3 runs 14 residues. Germline CDR1 SGHRS, CDR2 YFSETQ. Trimming shortened V by 2 bases and J by 3 bases, and 8 bases separated the two germline ends. Variable domain in full (rest from reference TRBV5-1 and TRBJ2-2): KAGVTQTPRYLIKTRGQQVTLSCSPISGHRSVSWYQQTPGQGLQFLFEYFSETQRNKGNFPGRFSGRQFSNSRSEMNVSTLELGDSALYLCASSFVSYTGELFFGEGSRLTVL.

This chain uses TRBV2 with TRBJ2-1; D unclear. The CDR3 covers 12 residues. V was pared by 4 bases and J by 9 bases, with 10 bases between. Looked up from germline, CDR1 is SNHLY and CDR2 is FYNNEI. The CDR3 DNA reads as TGTGCCAGCAGTGCACTACGGCCTGAGCAGTTCTTC. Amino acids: CASSALRPEQFF.

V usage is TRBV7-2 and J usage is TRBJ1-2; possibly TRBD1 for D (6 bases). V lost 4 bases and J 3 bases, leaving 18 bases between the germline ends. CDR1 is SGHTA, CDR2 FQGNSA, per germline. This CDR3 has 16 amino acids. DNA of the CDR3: TGTGCCAGCAGCTGGAAAGCGGACAGCCGATACTATGGCTACACCTTC. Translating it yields CASSWKADSRYYGYTF.

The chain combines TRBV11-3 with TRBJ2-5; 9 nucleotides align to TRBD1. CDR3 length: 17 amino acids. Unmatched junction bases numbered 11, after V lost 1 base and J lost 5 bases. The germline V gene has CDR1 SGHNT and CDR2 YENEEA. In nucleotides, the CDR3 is TGTGCCAGCAGCTTAGGGGACAGGGCCCCGTCAGTCGAGACCCAGTACTTC. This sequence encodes CASSLGDRAPSVETQYF.

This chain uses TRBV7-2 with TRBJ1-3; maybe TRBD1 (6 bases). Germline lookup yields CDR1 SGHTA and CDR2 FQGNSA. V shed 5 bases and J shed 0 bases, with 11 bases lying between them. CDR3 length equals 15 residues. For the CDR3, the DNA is TGTGCCAGCAGCAGGGGGTTCAACTCTGGAAACACCATATATTTT. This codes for CASSRGFNSGNTIYF.

The CDR3 bases are TGTGCCAGCTCACGGGAAGGACTAGGGGCAACTTATGGCGAGCAGTACTTC. Its translation is CASSREGLGATYGEQYF. This sequence joins TRBV18 and TRBJ2-7, with 7 bases aligning to TRBD2. The CDR3 runs 17 residues. CDR1 and CDR2 from the germline V gene are KGHSH and LQKENI. Germline trimming cut 4 bases from V and 6 bases from J; bases unmatched to any gene: 18.

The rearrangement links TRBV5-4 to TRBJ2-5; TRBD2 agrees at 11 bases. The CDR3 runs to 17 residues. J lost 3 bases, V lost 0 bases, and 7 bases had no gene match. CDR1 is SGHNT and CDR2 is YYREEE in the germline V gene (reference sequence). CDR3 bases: TGTGCCAGCAGCTTGGACAGGCTGACTAGCGGGGAAGAGACCCAGTACTTC. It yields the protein CASSLDRLTSGEETQYF.

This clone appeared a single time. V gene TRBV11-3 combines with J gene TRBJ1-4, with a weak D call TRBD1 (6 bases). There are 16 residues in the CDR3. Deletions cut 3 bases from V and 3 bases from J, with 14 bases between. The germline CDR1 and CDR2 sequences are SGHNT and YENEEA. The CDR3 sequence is CASSLGSGVANEKLFF. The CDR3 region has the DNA TGTGCCAGCAGCTTGGGGTCAGGGGTTGCTAATGAAAAACTGTTTTTT.

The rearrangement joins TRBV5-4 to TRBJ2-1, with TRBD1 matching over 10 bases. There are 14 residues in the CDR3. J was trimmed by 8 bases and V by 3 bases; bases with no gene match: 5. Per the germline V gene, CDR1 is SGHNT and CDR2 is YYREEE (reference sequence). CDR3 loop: CASSSGQGTDEQFF. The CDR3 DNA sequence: TGTGCCAGCAGCTCGGGACAGGGGACAGATGAGCAGTTCTTC.

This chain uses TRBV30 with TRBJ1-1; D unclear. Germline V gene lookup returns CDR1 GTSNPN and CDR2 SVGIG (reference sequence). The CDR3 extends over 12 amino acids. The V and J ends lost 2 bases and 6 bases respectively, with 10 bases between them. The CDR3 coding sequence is TGTGCCTGGAGTCCCCGGGTGGCTGAAGCTTTCTTT. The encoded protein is CAWSPRVAEAFF.

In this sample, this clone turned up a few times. The chain's CDR3 is CASRAGKTEEYF. The CDR3 DNA reads TGTGCCAGCAGGGCCGGGAAAACGGAGGAGTACTTC. The rearrangement joins TRBV6-1 to TRBJ2-7; a possible D gene is TRBD2 (5 bases). The CDR3 sequence is 12 residues long. V lost 6 bases and J lost 11, with 17 bases in between. The germline V gene has CDR1 MNHNS and CDR2 SASEGT.

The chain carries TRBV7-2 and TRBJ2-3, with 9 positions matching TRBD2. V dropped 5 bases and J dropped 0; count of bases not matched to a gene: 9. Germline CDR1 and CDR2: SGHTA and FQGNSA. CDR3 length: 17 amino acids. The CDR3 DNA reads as TGTGCCAGCAGCCTAATACCTAGCGGGACTAGCACAGATACGCAGTATTTT. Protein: CASSLIPSGTSTDTQYF.

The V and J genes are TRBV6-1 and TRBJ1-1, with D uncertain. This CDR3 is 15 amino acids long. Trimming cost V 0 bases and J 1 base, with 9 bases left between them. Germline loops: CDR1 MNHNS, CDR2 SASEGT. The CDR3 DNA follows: TGTGCCAGCAGTGAAGCCGGGGTATGGAACACTGAAGCTTTCTTT. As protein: CASSEAGVWNTEAFF.

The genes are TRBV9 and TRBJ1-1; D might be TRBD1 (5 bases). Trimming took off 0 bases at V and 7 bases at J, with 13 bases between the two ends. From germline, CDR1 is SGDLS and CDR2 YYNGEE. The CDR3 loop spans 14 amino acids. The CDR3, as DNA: TGTGCCAGCAGCGTAGACACAGGATGGCGTGAAGCTTTCTTT. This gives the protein CASSVDTGWREAFF.

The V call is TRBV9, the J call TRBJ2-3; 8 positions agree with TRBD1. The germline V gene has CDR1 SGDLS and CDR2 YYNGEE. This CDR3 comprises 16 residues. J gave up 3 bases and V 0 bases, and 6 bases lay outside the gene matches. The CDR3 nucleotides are TGTGCCAGCAGCGTAGCCGACAGGGGTAGAACAGATACGCAGTATTTT. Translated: CASSVADRGRTDTQYF.

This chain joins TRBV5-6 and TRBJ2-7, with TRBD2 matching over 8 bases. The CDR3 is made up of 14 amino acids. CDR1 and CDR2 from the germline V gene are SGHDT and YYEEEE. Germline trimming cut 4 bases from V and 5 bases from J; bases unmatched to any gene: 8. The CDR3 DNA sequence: TGTGCCAGCAGCCGGCGGGGGGTTGGCGACGAGCAGTACTTC. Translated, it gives CASSRRGVGDEQYF.

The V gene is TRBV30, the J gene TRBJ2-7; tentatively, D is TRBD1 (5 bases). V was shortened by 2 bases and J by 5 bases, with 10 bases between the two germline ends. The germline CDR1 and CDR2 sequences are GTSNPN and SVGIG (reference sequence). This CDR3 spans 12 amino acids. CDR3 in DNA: TGTGCCTGGAGTTATACAGGCAACGAGCAGTACTTC. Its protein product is CAWSYTGNEQYF.

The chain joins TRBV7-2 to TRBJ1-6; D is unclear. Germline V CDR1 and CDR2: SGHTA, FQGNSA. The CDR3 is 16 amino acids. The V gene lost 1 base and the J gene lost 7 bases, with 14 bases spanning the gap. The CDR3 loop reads CASSLVFTGQNSPLHF. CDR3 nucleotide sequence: TGTGCCAGCAGCTTAGTCTTTACTGGGCAGAATTCACCCCTCCACTTT. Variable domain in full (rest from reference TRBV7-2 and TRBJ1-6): GAGVSQSPSNKVTEKGKDVELRCDPISGHTALYWYRQSLGQGLEFLIYFQGNSAPDKSGLPSDRFSAERTGGSVSTLTIQRTQQEDSAVYLCASSLVFTGQNSPLHFGNGTRLTVT.

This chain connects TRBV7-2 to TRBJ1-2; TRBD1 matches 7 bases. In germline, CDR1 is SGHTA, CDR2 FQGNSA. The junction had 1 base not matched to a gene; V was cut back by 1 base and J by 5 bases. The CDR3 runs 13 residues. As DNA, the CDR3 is TGTGCCAGCAGCTTAGACAGGGGATATGGCTACACCTTC. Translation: CASSLDRGYGYTF.

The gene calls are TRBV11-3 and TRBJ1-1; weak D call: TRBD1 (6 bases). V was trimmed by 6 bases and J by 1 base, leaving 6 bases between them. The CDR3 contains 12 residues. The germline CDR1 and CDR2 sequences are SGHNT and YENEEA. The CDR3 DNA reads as TGTGCCAGCAGGGGACAGAACACTGAAGCTTTCTTT. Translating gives CASRGQNTEAFF.

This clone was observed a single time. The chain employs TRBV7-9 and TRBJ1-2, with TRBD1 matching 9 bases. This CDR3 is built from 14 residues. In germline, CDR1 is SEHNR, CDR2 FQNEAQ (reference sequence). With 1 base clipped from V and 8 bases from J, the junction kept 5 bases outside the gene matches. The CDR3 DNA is TGTGCCAGCAGCTTAGGGTGGGGACAGGGAGGCTACACCTTC. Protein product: CASSLGWGQGGYTF.

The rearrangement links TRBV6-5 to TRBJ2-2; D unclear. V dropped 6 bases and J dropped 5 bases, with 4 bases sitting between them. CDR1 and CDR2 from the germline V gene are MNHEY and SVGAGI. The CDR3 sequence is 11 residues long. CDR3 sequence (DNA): TGTGCCAGCAGCAAAACCGGGGAGCTGTTTTTT. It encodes CASSKTGELFF.

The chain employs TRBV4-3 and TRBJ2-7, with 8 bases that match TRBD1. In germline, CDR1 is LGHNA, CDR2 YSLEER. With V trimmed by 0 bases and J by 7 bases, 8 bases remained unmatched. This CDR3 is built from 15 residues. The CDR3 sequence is CASSQDPRTGNEQYF. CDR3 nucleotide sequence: TGCGCCAGCAGCCAAGATCCCCGGACAGGGAATGAGCAGTACTTC.

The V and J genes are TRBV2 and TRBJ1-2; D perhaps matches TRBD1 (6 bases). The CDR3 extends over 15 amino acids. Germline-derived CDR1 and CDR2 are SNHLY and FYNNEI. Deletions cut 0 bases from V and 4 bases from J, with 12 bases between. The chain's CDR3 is CASSEAPRGGYGYTF. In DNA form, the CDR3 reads TGTGCCAGCAGTGAAGCCCCCAGGGGTGGCTATGGCTACACCTTC.

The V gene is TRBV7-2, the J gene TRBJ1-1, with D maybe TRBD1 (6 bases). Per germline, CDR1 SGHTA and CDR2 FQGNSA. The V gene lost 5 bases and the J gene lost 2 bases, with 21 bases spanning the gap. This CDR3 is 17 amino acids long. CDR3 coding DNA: TGTGCCAGCAGCCAAAGACCGACCGGGACATACAACACTGAAGCTTTCTTT. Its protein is CASSQRPTGTYNTEAFF.

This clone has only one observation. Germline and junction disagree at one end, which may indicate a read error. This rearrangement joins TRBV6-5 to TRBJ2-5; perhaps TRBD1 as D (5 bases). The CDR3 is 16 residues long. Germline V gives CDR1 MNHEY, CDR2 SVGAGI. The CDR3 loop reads CASSYGAGPSEEAQYF. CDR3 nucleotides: TGTGCCAGCAGTTACGGGGCAGGGCCATCTGAAGAGGCCCAGTACTTC.

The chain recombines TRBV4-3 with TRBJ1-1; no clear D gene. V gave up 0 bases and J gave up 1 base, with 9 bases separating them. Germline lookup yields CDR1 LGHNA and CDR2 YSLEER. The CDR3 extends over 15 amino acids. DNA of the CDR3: TGCGCCAGCAGCCAAGATTTGGCGGGGAACACTGAAGCTTTCTTT. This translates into CASSQDLAGNTEAFF.

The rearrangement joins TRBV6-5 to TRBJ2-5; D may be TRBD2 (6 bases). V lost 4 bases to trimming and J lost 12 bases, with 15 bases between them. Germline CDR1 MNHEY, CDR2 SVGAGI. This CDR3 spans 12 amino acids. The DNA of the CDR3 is TGTGCCAGCAGTTCCGGGGGACTTAAGAAGTACTTC. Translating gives CASSSGGLKKYF.